The 30 T cell receptor beta chains reported below all come from one sample, sequenced in a study of cytomegalovirus exposure and HLA in healthy donors. It was with 60 Vbeta and 13 Jbeta primers that the PCR ran. TCRdb keeps only in-frame clones here, not all; method: immunoSEQ multiplex PCR. This table holds under 150,000 clones, around 75% found once. The sample taken for sequencing was PBMCs. These receptors all come from a man in his 60s in good health and CMV-seronegative.

The rearrangement uses TRBV30 and TRBJ1-2, with TRBD1 matching 7 bases. The V and J ends lost 6 bases and 2 bases, in that order; junction bases with no gene match: 6. Germline V lookup: CDR1 GTSNPN, CDR2 SVGIG (reference sequence). The CDR3 loop spans 13 amino acids. The CDR3: CACSQGTNYGYTF. CDR3 bases: TGTGCCTGCTCACAGGGGACGAACTATGGCTACACCTTC.

In this sample, this clone turned up a few times. The rearrangement uses TRBV18 and TRBJ1-2, with TRBD1 as a possible D gene (5 bases). There are 14 residues in the CDR3. Germline CDR1 and CDR2: KGHSH and LQKENI. V was shortened by 0 bases and J by 2 bases, with 7 bases between the two germline ends. The CDR3 loop reads CASSPPAGNYGYTF. CDR3 sequence (DNA): TGTGCCAGCTCACCACCGGCAGGGAACTATGGCTACACCTTC. The full variable domain, rest sourced from reference TRBV18 and TRBJ1-2, is NAGVMQNPRHLVRRRGQEARLRCSPMKGHSHVYWYRQLPEEGLKFMVYLQKENIIDESGMPKERFSAEFPKEGPSILRIQQVVRGDSAAYFCASSPPAGNYGYTFGSGTRLTVV.

V usage is TRBV5-4 and J usage is TRBJ1-1; a possible D gene is TRBD1 (5 bases). The CDR3 length is 15 residues. V was cut by 3 bases and J by 3 bases, with 15 bases left in between. Per the germline V gene, CDR1 is SGHNT and CDR2 is YYREEE (reference sequence). CDR3 residues: CASSSEAGGDTEAFF. In DNA, the CDR3 is TGTGCCAGCAGCTCCGAGGCTGGGGGGGACACTGAAGCTTTCTTT.

V is TRBV6-5 and J is TRBJ1-2; weak D call: TRBD1 (6 bases). CDR1 and CDR2 from the germline V gene are MNHEY and SVGAGI. The CDR3 consists of 14 residues. V lost 6 bases and J lost 5, with 16 bases in between. The CDR3 spells CASRLGNRVYGYTF. CDR3 coding DNA: TGTGCCAGCAGATTGGGTAACAGGGTGTATGGCTACACCTTC.

The table lists this clone with a count of one. An end of the junction does not agree with germline; a read error may underlie this. The chain couples TRBV7-9 to TRBJ2-7; a possible D gene is TRBD2 (5 bases). The germline V gene encodes CDR1 SEHNR and CDR2 FQNEAQ (reference sequence). The CDR3 loop spans 12 amino acids. The CDR3 protein is CSSSLAGNEQYF. CDR3 DNA: TGTTCCAGCAGCTTAGCCGGGAACGAGCAGTACTTC.

The CDR3 sequence is CASRQRGGKGNQPQHF. DNA of the CDR3: TGTGCCAGCAGGCAACGAGGGGGCAAGGGCAATCAGCCCCAGCATTTT. The V call is TRBV27, the J call TRBJ1-5, with 7 bases identical to TRBD1. Germline loops: CDR1 MNHEY, CDR2 SMNVEV (reference sequence). The CDR3 spans 16 residues. J was trimmed by 2 bases and V by 6 bases; bases with no gene match: 10.

This clone appeared a single time. This chain joins TRBV7-2 and TRBJ2-3; D is possibly TRBD2 (7 bases). The V end lost 1 base, the J end lost 12 bases, and 20 bases lay between the germline ends. The CDR3 consists of 15 residues. CDR1 is SGHTA and CDR2 is FQGNSA in the germline V gene. The CDR3 DNA sequence: TGTGCCAGCAGCTTAGACAGGGTTCGGGGGGACTTCCAGTATTTT. This sequence encodes CASSLDRVRGDFQYF. The full variable domain, in which reference TRBV7-2 and TRBJ2-3 provide the parts outside the CDR3, is GAGVSQSPSNKVTEKGKDVELRCDPISGHTALYWYRQSLGQGLEFLIYFQGNSAPDKSGLPSDRFSAERTGGSVSTLTIQRTQQEDSAVYLCASSLDRVRGDFQYFGPGTRLTVL.

There are a few counts of this clone. The chain couples TRBV2 to TRBJ2-3; 15 nucleotides line up with TRBD2. In germline, CDR1 is SNHLY, CDR2 FYNNEI. V was pared by 3 bases and J by 0 bases, with 4 bases of the junction left unmatched. The CDR3 length is 18 residues. The CDR3 region has the DNA TGTGCCAGCAGTGAGGGACTAGCGGGAGGAACTAGCACAGATACGCAGTATTTT. Its translation: CASSEGLAGGTSTDTQYF.

The V call is TRBV6-6, the J call TRBJ1-5; tentatively, D is TRBD1 (5 bases). Germline V CDR1 and CDR2: MNHNY, SVGAGI (reference sequence). The CDR3 is 14 amino acids. Trimming cost V 8 bases and J 3 bases, with 14 bases left between them. The CDR3 DNA is TGTGCCAGCCGACCTGGGGGGTCCAATCAGCCCCAGCATTTT. Translating it yields CASRPGGSNQPQHF.

In its sample, this clone was seen once. Written as DNA, the CDR3 is TGTGCCAGCAGTTTAGTGACAAATACAGATACGCAGTATTTT. Translated, it gives CASSLVTNTDTQYF. The chain carries TRBV27 and TRBJ2-3; D gene uncertain. The V gene's germline CDR1 is MNHEY and CDR2 SMNVEV (reference sequence). This CDR3 is built from 14 residues. V was cut by 2 bases and J by 3 bases, with 9 bases left in between.

The rearrangement joins TRBV5-4 to TRBJ2-7; the D is unclear. CDR3 length: 14 residues. CDR1 and CDR2 (germline): SGHNT, YYREEE (reference sequence). Trimming took 0 bases from V and 2 from J, leaving 9 bases between them. CDR3 nucleotide sequence: TGTGCCAGCAGCTTGGACCCGGGTGCCTACGAGCAGTACTTC. Protein product: CASSLDPGAYEQYF.

The V and J genes are TRBV25-1 and TRBJ1-2, with a possible D match to TRBD1 (5 bases). Germline CDR1 MGHDK, CDR2 SYGVNS. This CDR3 region has 14 residues. V lost 9 bases, J lost 5 bases, and 19 bases lay in between. CDR3 sequence: CASSQGSTLYGYTF. The CDR3 nucleotides are TGTGCCAGTTCGCAGGGCTCAACCCTTTATGGCTACACCTTC.

This chain links TRBV7-3 with TRBJ2-7; 8 nucleotides line up with TRBD1. The CDR3 is made up of 15 amino acids. Trimming at V came to 2 bases and at J to 2 bases, leaving 5 bases not matched to a gene. From germline, CDR1 is SGHTA and CDR2 FQGTGA. CDR3 sequence: CASSLDGGQAYEQYF. DNA for the CDR3: TGTGCCAGCAGCTTAGATGGGGGACAGGCCTACGAGCAGTACTTC.

There are a few counts of this clone. The CDR3 coding sequence is TGTGCCACCTTTATCCCAGGGTGGGCTTTCTTT. This gives the protein CATFIPGWAFF. This chain connects TRBV28 to TRBJ1-1, with D possibly TRBD1 on 5 matching bases. CDR1 MDHEN and CDR2 SYDVKM come from the germline V gene. V gave up 10 bases and J gave up 11 bases, with 17 bases separating them. The CDR3 runs to 11 residues.

This clone was counted between two and nine times. V is TRBV5-1 and J is TRBJ2-7; 10 nucleotides line up with TRBD2. V lost 4 bases and J lost 5; bases outside the gene matches: 6. Germline V gene sequence: CDR1 SGHRS, CDR2 YFSETQ. CDR3 length equals 14 residues. The CDR3 nucleotides read TGCGCCAGCAGCCTGCTAGCGGGAGACGACGAGCAGTACTTC. It is translated as CASSLLAGDDEQYF.

The V gene is TRBV18, the J gene TRBJ2-7, with TRBD1 matching 10 bases. CDR3 length: 19 residues. Trimming removed 0 bases from V and 3 bases from J; junction bases left unmatched: 14. Per the germline V gene, CDR1 is KGHSH and CDR2 is LQKENI. CDR3 residues: CASSPPGTGASSWGYEQYF. The CDR3 DNA reads TGTGCCAGCTCACCACCGGGGACAGGGGCCTCATCTTGGGGCTACGAGCAGTACTTC.

This clone was seen a few times. The rearrangement uses TRBV19 and TRBJ2-1, with 7 bases matching TRBD1. The CDR3 totals 15 residues. Germline values: CDR1 LNHDA, CDR2 SQIVND (reference sequence). Trimming at V came to 6 bases and at J to 5 bases, leaving 10 bases not matched to a gene. CDR3 in DNA: TGTGCCAGTAGGAATCATGACAGGGCGAACAATGAGCAGTTCTTC. It yields the protein CASRNHDRANNEQFF.

J is TRBJ2-2 and V is TRBV7-3, with TRBD2 matching over 13 bases. The ends lost 5 bases at V and 7 bases at J; junction bases unmatched: 4. Germline assignment: CDR1 SGHTA and CDR2 FQGTGA. The CDR3 length is 15 residues. The chain's CDR3 is CASSPGLAGDGELFF. The CDR3 nucleotides are TGTGCCAGCAGCCCCGGACTAGCGGGAGACGGGGAGCTGTTTTTT.

The sample holds a few counts of this clone. The rearrangement uses TRBV12-5 and TRBJ2-2, with TRBD1 matching 7 bases. V was pared by 0 bases and J by 4 bases, with 11 bases of the junction left unmatched. The length of the CDR3 is 18 residues. Germline V gene sequence: CDR1 LGHNT, CDR2 FRNRAP. In DNA, the CDR3 is TGTGCTAGTGGTTTGGTATCGCCCTACAGGGGATCCACCGGGGAGCTGTTTTTT. Its translation is CASGLVSPYRGSTGELFF.

The V and J genes are TRBV9 and TRBJ1-1, with TRBD1 matching over 10 bases. The trim removed 2 bases at V and 11 bases at J, leaving 9 bases unmatched. This CDR3 has 14 residues. Germline values: CDR1 SGDLS, CDR2 YYNGEE. CDR3 in amino acids: CASSVYPGQGLAFF. The DNA for the CDR3 is TGTGCCAGCAGCGTCTACCCGGGACAGGGGCTTGCTTTCTTT.

The chain recombines TRBV6-5 with TRBJ2-6, with D tentatively TRBD1 (6 bases). CDR1 and CDR2 from the germline V gene are MNHEY and SVGAGI. The CDR3 has 15 residues. The germline V and J ends were trimmed by 4 bases and 2 bases, with 9 bases remaining between them. The CDR3 nucleotides read TGTGCCAGCAGTTCCCGGACAGCTGGGGCCAACGTCCTGACTTTC. It specifies CASSSRTAGANVLTF.

The chain has TRBV2 and TRBJ2-2, with 7 bases fitting TRBD2. Trimming removed 3 bases from V and 4 bases from J; junction bases left unmatched: 8. This CDR3 spans 16 amino acids. Germline CDR1 SNHLY, CDR2 FYNNEI. The CDR3 spells CASSEAAGEGTGELFF. In nucleotides, the CDR3 is TGTGCCAGCAGTGAGGCGGCGGGAGAGGGCACCGGGGAGCTGTTTTTT.

This chain joins TRBV30 and TRBJ1-1; 12 bases are shared with TRBD1. Germline CDR1 and CDR2: GTSNPN and SVGIG (reference sequence). The CDR3 covers 13 residues. The trim removed 5 bases at V and 4 bases at J, leaving 2 bases unmatched. DNA for the CDR3: TGTGCCTGGGGGACAGGGGGCGGCACTGAAGCTTTCTTT. Amino acids: CAWGTGGGTEAFF.

The rearrangement joins TRBV27 to TRBJ2-3; 13 bases line up with TRBD2. This CDR3 has 19 residues. The germline CDR1 and CDR2 sequences are MNHEY and SMNVEV (reference sequence). The V and J ends lost 5 bases and 2 bases, in that order; junction bases with no gene match: 13. DNA of the CDR3: TGTGCCAGCAGTCCGCCGGGACTAGCGGGACGTCTATCCACAGATACGCAGTATTTT. Its protein product is CASSPPGLAGRLSTDTQYF.

Only one count was recorded for this clone. This chain joins TRBV28 and TRBJ2-7; TRBD1 matches at 7 bases. Germline-derived CDR1 and CDR2 are MDHEN and SYDVKM. The V segment lost 4 bases and the J segment 0 bases; nucleotides outside the gene matches: 6. This CDR3 comprises 15 residues. The CDR3 spells CASSSPGQFSYEQYF. CDR3 DNA sequence: TGTGCCAGCAGTTCCCCGGGACAGTTCTCCTACGAGCAGTACTTC.

This clone showed up just a few times. CDR3 loop: CASSSRQANPHEQYF. The CDR3 DNA follows: TGTGCCAGCAGCTCCAGACAGGCCAACCCGCACGAGCAGTACTTC. The chain is built from TRBV11-3 and TRBJ2-7, with D possibly matching TRBD1 (6 bases). The V end was cut by 4 bases, the J end by 5 bases, with 18 bases between. This CDR3 comprises 15 residues. Germline assignment: CDR1 SGHNT and CDR2 YENEEA.

The chain carries TRBV20-1 and TRBJ1-1; D remains unclear. The germline V gene has CDR1 DFQATT and CDR2 SNEGSKA (reference sequence). The CDR3 sequence is 11 residues long. The CDR3 region has the DNA TGCAGGGTTGACAAGGACACTGAAGCTTTCTTT. Its translation is CRVDKDTEAFF.

This clone has just a few counts. J is TRBJ1-1 and V is TRBV11-2, with no clear D. This CDR3 spans 14 amino acids. Germline values: CDR1 SGHAT, CDR2 FQNNGV. With 2 bases removed from V and 1 base from J, the gap between germline ends came to 8 bases. In DNA, the CDR3 is TGTGCCAGCAGCTTAATCCGGGGGAACACTGAAGCTTTCTTT. The encoded protein is CASSLIRGNTEAFF.

V is TRBV5-1 and J is TRBJ2-7, with 9 bases identical to TRBD2. The V gene end was trimmed by 0 bases and the J gene end by 0 bases; junction bases not matched to a gene: 10. Germline CDR1 and CDR2: SGHRS and YFSETQ. The CDR3 is made up of 18 amino acids. This CDR3 reads CASSLVVAGAALSYEQYF. CDR3 DNA sequence: TGCGCCAGCAGCTTGGTAGTAGCGGGAGCGGCCCTCTCCTACGAGCAGTACTTC.

The chain joins TRBV2 to TRBJ1-5; D possibly corresponds to TRBD1 (6 bases). Germline V gene lookup returns CDR1 SNHLY and CDR2 FYNNEI. The CDR3 extends over 15 amino acids. Deletions cut 1 base from V and 3 bases from J, with 10 bases between. CDR3 in DNA: TGTGCCAGCAGTGAAGATGGGGGACACAATCAGCCCCAGCATTTT. It encodes CASSEDGGHNQPQHF.